This T cell receptor beta chain was sequenced in a study of Ad26.COV2.S vaccination and SARS-CoV-2 variants. The treatment: 15 to 20 received Ad26.COV2.S at low or high dose, single or two shots; about 5 received placebo; per-sample allocation not given. Sampling occurred on day 63 after the first vaccine or placebo injection. Ad26.COV2.S expressed prefusion-stabilized spike from the original Wuhan strain. The CDR3 has 14 residues. Germline CDR1 reads MNHEY; CDR2 reads SVGAGI. V lost 5 bases, J lost 6 bases, and 15 bases lay in between. Produced via immunoSEQ multiplex PCR; TCRdb's table is partial and in-frame only. The sample includes roughly 400,000 clones, around 91% of them seen just once. Findings of the study overall: Placebo and vaccine recipients had non-spike TCR breadth that was similar.

In the case of this clone: Its antigen is not identified.

The sequence was collected from a person aged 18-65 years who received the Ad26.COV2.S COVID-19 vaccine or a placebo. Sequenced here: peripheral blood, sampled in a trial of Ad26.COV2.S vaccine versus placebo. V usage is TRBV6-5 and J usage is TRBJ2-3; D is possibly TRBD1 (6 bases). CDR3 sequence reads: CASSRGRGIDTQYF. CDR3 DNA sequence: TGTGCCAGCAGTCGAGGCAGGGGAATCGATACGCAGTATTTT.